This T cell receptor beta chain is from a study of T cells in Graves' hyperthyroidism and ophthalmopathy. The sample holds many counts of this clonotype. Uncontrolled infection, other autoimmune disease, pregnancy or lactation disqualified patients from enrolment. Using RNA transcripts as the source, TCR beta CDR3 regions were amplified. During a first-round RT-PCR of the TCR CDR3, the HTBI primer set was used. TCRdb ran MiXCR on the multiplex PCR reads and lists one entry per CDR3 protein. The sample has around 250,000 distinct CDR3 sequences, roughly 15% seen once. V lost 4 bases to trimming and J lost 0 bases, with 10 bases between them. This CDR3 is 13 amino acids long. Germline V lookup: CDR1 DFQATT, CDR2 SNEGSKA (reference sequence).

The chain employs TRBV20-1 and TRBJ2-7, with a weak D call TRBD1 (5 bases). The sequenced material came from blood. This TCR was recovered from a middle-aged woman with Graves' hyperthyroidism that later progressed to Graves' ophthalmopathy. The CDR3 protein is CSAMDTYSYEQYF. The CDR3 nucleotides read TGCAGTGCTATGGACACCTACTCCTACGAGCAGTACTTC.